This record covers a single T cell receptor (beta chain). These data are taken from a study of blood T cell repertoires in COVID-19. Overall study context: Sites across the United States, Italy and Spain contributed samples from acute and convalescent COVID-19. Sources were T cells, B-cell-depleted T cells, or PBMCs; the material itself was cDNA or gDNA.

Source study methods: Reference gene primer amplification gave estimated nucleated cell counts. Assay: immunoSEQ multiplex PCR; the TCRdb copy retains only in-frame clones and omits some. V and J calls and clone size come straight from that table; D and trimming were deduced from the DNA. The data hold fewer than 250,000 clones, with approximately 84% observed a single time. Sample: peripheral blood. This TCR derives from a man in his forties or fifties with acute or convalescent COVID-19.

The CDR3 region has the DNA TGTGCCAGCAGCTTAGTTGGGGGGTTGGAGCAGTACTTC. Its translation is CASSLVGGLEQYF. The V and J genes are TRBV13 and TRBJ2-7; a possible D gene is TRBD2 (6 bases). Trimming took 1 base from V and 7 from J, leaving 11 bases between them. The CDR3 has 13 residues. CDR1 and CDR2 from the germline V gene are PRHDT and FYEKMQ (reference sequence).